This TCR beta chain was recorded in a study of memory CD4+ T cells and cytomegalovirus serostatus. Across the study: Donors were healthy Belgian adults, about ten CMV seropositive and 24 seronegative.

The method was immunoSEQ multiplex PCR; TCRdb's version includes in-frame clones alone and lacks a portion of them. This sample yields tens of thousands of clones, of which under 80% are seen a single time; around 0.83% belongs to the top ten. Per the germline V gene, CDR1 is PRHDT and CDR2 is FYEKMQ (reference sequence). This CDR3 comprises 14 residues. The sort gate was single viable CD3+CD4+CD8-CD45RO+ cells for memory CD4+ T cells. CD4+ T cells were isolated by positive magnetic selection. V and J are TRBV13 and TRBJ2-5; TRBD1 matches 9 bases. The J call may be incorrect, as the DNA end agrees better with TRBJ2-7. The source is an adult in good health and CMV-seronegative. Sequencing was done on a sample of memory CD4+ T cells from blood. CDR3 amino acids: CASSSGQGSYEQYF. In DNA form, the CDR3 reads TGTGCCAGCAGCTCGGGACAGGGCTCCTACGAGCAGTACTTC.